Listed here are 20 T cell receptor beta chains from one sample, sequenced in a study of spatial heterogeneity in lung cancer. Study findings and constraints: For expanded intratumoral alpha and beta TCRs, counts tracked tumor mutation counts.

Time point of the sample: sample taken at primary tumor resection. TCRdb analysed the 5' RACE reads with MiXCR anew, one entry per CDR3 protein. The sample lists 5,500 to 8,500 distinct CDR3 sequences, 3% to 3.5% occurring once. Their recognized antigens are unknown. The sample consisted of lung tumor tissue, taken at surgery. Every receptor here comes from a male donor with early-stage non-small cell lung cancer.

This chain uses TRBV30 with TRBJ2-3, with 9 bases that match TRBD2. Losses at the gene ends were 7 bases for V and 10 bases for J; bases not matched to a gene: 15. The CDR3 contains 14 residues. CDR1 is GTSNPN, CDR2 SVGIG, per germline (reference sequence). CDR3 region: CASRKAGGPAAQYF. The CDR3 DNA is TGTGCCTCCCGAAAAGCGGGGGGTCCGGCTGCGCAGTATTTT.

This clonotype is medium-sized. The rearrangement joins TRBV2 to TRBJ1-4, with a tentative D call TRBD1 (5 bases). The CDR3 length is 15 residues. In germline, CDR1 is SNHLY, CDR2 FYNNEI. V was trimmed by 7 bases and J by 0 bases, leaving 12 bases between them. As DNA, the CDR3 is TGTGCCAGCATCTTTACAGGCGCAACTAATGAAAAACTGTTTTTT. Translating it yields CASIFTGATNEKLFF.

In this sample, this clonotype turned up many times. Here the CDR3 DNA reads TGTGCCTGGAGTTCCATCATGGGGAAACTGTTTTTT. Protein sequence: CAWSSIMGKLFF. The chain uses TRBV30 and TRBJ1-4; D gene unclear. The CDR3 consists of 12 residues. The ends were cut back, 2 bases at V and 11 bases at J, with 12 bases in the middle. Germline V gives CDR1 GTSNPN, CDR2 SVGIG (reference sequence).

The table lists this clonotype with many counts. The chain combines TRBV7-3 with TRBJ1-1, with a weak D call TRBD1 (6 bases). The CDR3 sequence is 16 residues long. Germline assignment: CDR1 SGHTA and CDR2 FQGTGA. Trimming pared 5 bases from V and 1 base from J, leaving 17 bases between. The DNA for the CDR3 is TGTGCCAGCAGCCCGACGGGGGGCGTGCGGAACACTGAAGCTTTCTTT. It specifies CASSPTGGVRNTEAFF.

This clonotype was observed at least ten times. This rearrangement joins TRBV5-6 to TRBJ2-5, with 7 bases that match TRBD2. The CDR3 contains 13 residues. V lost 4 bases to trimming and J lost 7 bases; unmatched junction nucleotides: 7. Germline lookup yields CDR1 SGHDT and CDR2 YYEEEE. In nucleotides, the CDR3 is TGTGCCAGCAGCATCTTTAGGGAGGGGACCCAGTACTTC. This sequence encodes CASSIFREGTQYF.

This clonotype was seen more than once but under ten times. This may arise from a read error, as a much more abundant clone is one base away. The V and J genes are TRBV30 and TRBJ1-2; D is perhaps TRBD1 (5 bases). This CDR3 contains 15 residues. Germline V gene lookup returns CDR1 GTSNPN and CDR2 SVGIG (reference sequence). The CDR3 nucleotides read TGTGCCTGGAGTGCAGATCCTGGGCAGGGTAGTGGCTACAACTTC. Encoded protein: CAWSADPGQGSGYNF.

This clonotype was found many times. The chain combines TRBV9 with TRBJ1-1; D is perhaps TRBD1 (5 bases). The ends were cut back, 2 bases at V and 0 bases at J, with 5 bases in the middle. This CDR3 comprises 13 residues. The germline V gene has CDR1 SGDLS and CDR2 YYNGEE. In nucleotides, the CDR3 is TGTGCCAGCAGCGTGACAGTGAACACTGAAGCTTTCTTT. Translating gives CASSVTVNTEAFF.

This clonotype has at least ten counts. The chain is built from TRBV10-3 and TRBJ2-2; D is unclear. Per germline, CDR1 ENHRY and CDR2 SYGVKD. The CDR3 covers 11 residues. V lost 11 bases and J 2 bases, leaving 6 bases between the germline ends. CDR3 coding DNA: TGTGCCTCCTTAAACACCGGGGAGCTGTTTTTT. Its translation: CASLNTGELFF.

This clonotype has a count of ten or more. The chain combines TRBV7-9 with TRBJ1-1; D gene ambiguous. The V and J ends lost 1 base and 5 bases respectively, with 14 bases between them. CDR3 length: 15 amino acids. Germline V lookup: CDR1 SEHNR, CDR2 FQNEAQ (reference sequence). The CDR3 bases are TGTGCCAGCAGCTTAGAGGCCGCGGGAAGTACTGAAGCTTTCTTT. Translated, it gives CASSLEAAGSTEAFF. The full variable domain, with the rest looked up from reference TRBV7-9 and TRBJ1-1, is DTGVSQNPRHKITKRGQNVTFRCDPISEHNRLYWYRQTLGQGPEFLTYFQNEAQLEKSRLLSDRFSAERPKGSFSTLEIQRTEQGDSAMYLCASSLEAAGSTEAFFGQGTRLTVV.

This clonotype was seen a few times. This chain joins TRBV7-9 and TRBJ1-6; D is undetermined. V shed 5 bases and J shed 5 bases, with 10 bases lying between them. Germline V gives CDR1 SEHNR, CDR2 FQNEAQ (reference sequence). The CDR3 covers 14 residues. The CDR3 bases are TGTGCCAGCAGCGCAGGTGGGGATAATTCACCCCTCCACTTT. Translation gives CASSAGGDNSPLHF.

This clonotype was found many times. V gene TRBV5-1 combines with J gene TRBJ2-5; TRBD2 is a possible D gene (5 bases). The CDR3 consists of 14 residues. Between the trimmed V and J ends, which lost 0 bases and 7 bases, there was a span of 13 bases. CDR1 SGHRS and CDR2 YFSETQ come from the germline V gene. The CDR3 coding sequence is TGCGCCAGCAGCTTGGAGGGCCTACGGGGGACCCAGTACTTC. Translated, it gives CASSLEGLRGTQYF.

At least ten counts were recorded for this clonotype. V gene TRBV4-2 combines with J gene TRBJ1-5, with a tentative D call TRBD1 (6 bases). The CDR3 sequence is 15 residues long. V lost 0 bases and J 5 bases, leaving 11 bases between the germline ends. From germline, CDR1 is LGHNA and CDR2 YNFKEQ. CDR3: CASSQDSGAHQPQHF. The CDR3, as DNA: TGTGCCAGCAGCCAAGATTCGGGGGCCCATCAGCCCCAGCATTTT.

This clonotype has a count of ten or more. This sequence joins TRBV13 and TRBJ2-1, with D unclear. V dropped 4 bases and J dropped 8 bases, with 18 bases sitting between them. The CDR3 has 15 residues. The V gene's germline CDR1 is PRHDT and CDR2 FYEKMQ (reference sequence). The CDR3 region is CASSSRPSRGDEQFF. The CDR3 nucleotides are TGTGCCAGCAGCTCCCGCCCCTCAAGAGGCGATGAGCAGTTCTTC.

This clonotype was observed a handful of times. This could be a read error, since a much larger clone is one nucleotide away. The chain has TRBV7-2 and TRBJ1-2, with 7 bases identical to TRBD1. The CDR3 length is 14 residues. Germline CDR1 reads SGHTA; CDR2 reads FQGNSA. CDR3 sequence: CASSLTWDSYGYNF. In nucleotides, the CDR3 is TGTGCCAGCAGCTTAACCTGGGACAGCTATGGCTACAACTTC.

This clonotype was detected ten times or more. The CDR3 DNA is TGTGCCAGCAGTTTAGTAGGAGATACGCAGTATTTT. Its protein is CASSLVGDTQYF. V usage is TRBV12-3 or TRBV12-4 and J usage is TRBJ2-3; D ambiguous. Trimming pared 1 base from V and 5 bases from J, leaving 4 bases between. This CDR3 comprises 12 residues.

This clonotype was seen only a few times. The chain uses TRBV6-5 and TRBJ1-4; D call uncertain. Germline lookup yields CDR1 MNHEY and CDR2 SVGAGI. Trimming left V 10 bases short and J 0 bases short, with 21 bases between. The CDR3 totals 17 residues. DNA of the CDR3: TGTGCCACCTTAAAAGTGAGTCGGGCAACAACTAATGAAAAACTGTTTTTT. Translation gives CATLKVSRATTNEKLFF.

This clonotype was detected ten times or more. The V call is TRBV30, the J call TRBJ1-2; D gene uncertain. V shed 4 bases and J shed 8 bases, with 17 bases lying between them. Germline CDR1 reads GTSNPN; CDR2 reads SVGIG (reference sequence). CDR3 size: 13 residues. CDR3 nucleotide sequence: TGTGCCTGGACCTCCCCGTGGGAAAACGGCTACACCTTC. Translating gives CAWTSPWENGYTF.

Ten or more counts support this clonotype. The chain recombines TRBV11-2 with TRBJ2-1; 8 nucleotides agree with TRBD2. The CDR3 spans 20 residues. Trimming cost V 1 base and J 0 bases; bases outside gene matches: 14. Germline CDR1 and CDR2: SGHAT and FQNNGV. For the CDR3, the DNA is TGTGCCAGCAGCTTAGGTCCCCTTAGCGGGACTACGAGCTCCTACAATGAGCAGTTCTTC. Translating gives CASSLGPLSGTTSSYNEQFF.

This clonotype was counted ten times or more. The chain uses TRBV7-9 and TRBJ2-7; D remains ambiguous. Germline V gives CDR1 SEHNR, CDR2 FQNEAQ (reference sequence). Trimming cost V 3 bases and J 6 bases, with 12 bases left between them. The CDR3 is 13 residues long. CDR3 region: CASSLGDLREQYF. Written as DNA, the CDR3 is TGTGCCAGCAGCTTGGGCGATTTGCGCGAGCAGTACTTC. Filled out from reference TRBV7-9 and TRBJ2-7, the complete variable domain reads DTGVSQNPRHKITKRGQNVTFRCDPISEHNRLYWYRQTLGQGPEFLTYFQNEAQLEKSRLLSDRFSAERPKGSFSTLEIQRTEQGDSAMYLCASSLGDLREQYFGPGTRLTVT.

In its sample, this clonotype was seen a few times. The J gene is TRBJ2-7, the V gene TRBV4-2, with 14 bases identical to TRBD2. The V segment lost 0 bases and the J segment 2 bases; nucleotides outside the gene matches: 0. Germline V lookup: CDR1 LGHNA, CDR2 YNFKEQ. CDR3 length equals 16 residues. The CDR3 DNA reads as TGTGCCAGCAGCCAAGAGACTAGCGGGAGGGCCTACGAGCAGTACTTC. It encodes CASSQETSGRAYEQYF.